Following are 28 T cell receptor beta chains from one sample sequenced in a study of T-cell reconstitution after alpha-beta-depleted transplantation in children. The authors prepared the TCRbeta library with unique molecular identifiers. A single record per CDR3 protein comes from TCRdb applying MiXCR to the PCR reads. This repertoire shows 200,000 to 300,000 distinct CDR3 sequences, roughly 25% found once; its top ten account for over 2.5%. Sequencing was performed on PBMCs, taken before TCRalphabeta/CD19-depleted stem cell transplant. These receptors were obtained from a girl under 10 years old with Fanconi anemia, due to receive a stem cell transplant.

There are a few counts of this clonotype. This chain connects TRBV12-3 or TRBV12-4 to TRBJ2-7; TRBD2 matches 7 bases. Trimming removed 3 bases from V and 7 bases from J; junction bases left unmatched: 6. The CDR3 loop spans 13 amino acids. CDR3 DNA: TGTGCCAGCAGTTTGGGGGGGACCCGTGAGCAGTACTTC. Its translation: CASSLGGTREQYF.

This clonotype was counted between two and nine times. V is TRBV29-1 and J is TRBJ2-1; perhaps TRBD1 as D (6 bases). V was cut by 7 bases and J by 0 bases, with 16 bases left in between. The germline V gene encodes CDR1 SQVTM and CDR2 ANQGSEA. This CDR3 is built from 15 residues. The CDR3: CSAQGQPSSYNEQFF. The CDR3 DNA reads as TGCAGCGCCCAAGGACAGCCCAGCTCCTACAATGAGCAGTTCTTC.

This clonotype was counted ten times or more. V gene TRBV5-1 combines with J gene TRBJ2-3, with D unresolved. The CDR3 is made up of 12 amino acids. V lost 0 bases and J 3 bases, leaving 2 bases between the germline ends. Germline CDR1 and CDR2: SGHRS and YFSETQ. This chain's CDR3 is CASSLETDTQYF. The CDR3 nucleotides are TGCGCCAGCAGCTTGGAAACAGATACGCAGTATTTT.

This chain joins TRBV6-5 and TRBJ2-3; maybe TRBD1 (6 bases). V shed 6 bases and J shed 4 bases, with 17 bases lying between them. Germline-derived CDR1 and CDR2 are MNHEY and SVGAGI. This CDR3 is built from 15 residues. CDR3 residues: CASSYMGARADTQYF. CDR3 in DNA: TGTGCCAGCAGCTACATGGGGGCGCGAGCAGATACGCAGTATTTT.

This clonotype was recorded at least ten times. The CDR3 reads CSAFTYRASQETQYF. For the CDR3, the DNA is TGCAGTGCTTTCACTTACAGGGCCTCCCAAGAGACCCAGTACTTC. The V and J genes are TRBV20-1 and TRBJ2-5; perhaps TRBD1 as D (6 bases). CDR1 and CDR2 (germline): DFQATT, SNEGSKA (reference sequence). This CDR3 is built from 15 residues. Trimming left V 5 bases short and J 1 base short, with 17 bases between.

As DNA, the CDR3 is TGCAGCGTTTCCTCGCAAAAAGACCGCTACAATGAGCAGTTCTTC. Translation: CSVSSQKDRYNEQFF. The chain employs TRBV29-1 and TRBJ2-1; unclear D gene. The V end lost 5 bases, the J end lost 3 bases, and 17 bases lay between the germline ends. The CDR3 consists of 15 residues. Germline V gives CDR1 SQVTM, CDR2 ANQGSEA.

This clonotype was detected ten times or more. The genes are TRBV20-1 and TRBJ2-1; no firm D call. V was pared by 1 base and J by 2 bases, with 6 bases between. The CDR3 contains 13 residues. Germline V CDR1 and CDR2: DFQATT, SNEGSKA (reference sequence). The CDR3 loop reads CSARGSPYNEQFF. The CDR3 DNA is TGCAGTGCTAGAGGAAGTCCCTACAATGAGCAGTTCTTC.

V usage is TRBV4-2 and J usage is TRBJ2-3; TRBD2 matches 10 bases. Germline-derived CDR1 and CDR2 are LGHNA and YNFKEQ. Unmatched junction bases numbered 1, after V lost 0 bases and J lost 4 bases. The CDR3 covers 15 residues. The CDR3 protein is CASSQESGGADTQYF. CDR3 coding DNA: TGTGCCAGCAGCCAAGAGAGCGGGGGGGCAGATACGCAGTATTTT.

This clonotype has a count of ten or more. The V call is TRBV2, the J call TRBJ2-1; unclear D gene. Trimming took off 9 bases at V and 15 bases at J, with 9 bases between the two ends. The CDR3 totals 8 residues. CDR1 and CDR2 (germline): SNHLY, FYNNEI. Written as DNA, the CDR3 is TGTGCCAGGAGAGACGGGTTCTTC. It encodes CARRDGFF. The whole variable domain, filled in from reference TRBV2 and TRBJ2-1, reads EPEVTQTPSHQVTQMGQEVILRCVPISNHLYFYWYRQILGQKVEFLVSFYNNEISEKSEIFDDQFSVERPDGSNFTLKIRSTKLEDSAMYFCARRDGFFGPGTRLTVL.

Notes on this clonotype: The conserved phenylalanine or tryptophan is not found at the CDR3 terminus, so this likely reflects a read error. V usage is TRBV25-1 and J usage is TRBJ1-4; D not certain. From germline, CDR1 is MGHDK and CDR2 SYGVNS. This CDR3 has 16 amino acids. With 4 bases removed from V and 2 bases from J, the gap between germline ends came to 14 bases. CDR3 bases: TGTGCCAGCAGTGCCCCCAGATCCCATACTAATGAAAAACTGTTTGTT. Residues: CASSAPRSHTNEKLFV.

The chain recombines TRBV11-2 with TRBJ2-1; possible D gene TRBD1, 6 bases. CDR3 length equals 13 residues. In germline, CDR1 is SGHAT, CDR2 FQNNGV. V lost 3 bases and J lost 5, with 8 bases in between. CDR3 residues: CASSFRTDNEQFF. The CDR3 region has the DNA TGTGCCAGCAGCTTTCGGACAGACAATGAGCAGTTCTTC. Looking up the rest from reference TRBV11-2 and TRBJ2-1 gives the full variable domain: EAGVAQSPRYKIIEKRQSVAFWCNPISGHATLYWYQQILGQGPKLLIQFQNNGVVDDSQLPKDRFSAERLKGVDSTLKIQPAKLEDSAVYLCASSFRTDNEQFFGPGTRLTVL.

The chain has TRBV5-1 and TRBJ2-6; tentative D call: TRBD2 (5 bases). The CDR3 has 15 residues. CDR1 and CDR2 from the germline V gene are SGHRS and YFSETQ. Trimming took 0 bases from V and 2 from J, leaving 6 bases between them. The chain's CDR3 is CASSLGGTGANVLTF. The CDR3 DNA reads TGCGCCAGCAGCTTGGGAGGGACTGGGGCCAACGTCCTGACTTTC.

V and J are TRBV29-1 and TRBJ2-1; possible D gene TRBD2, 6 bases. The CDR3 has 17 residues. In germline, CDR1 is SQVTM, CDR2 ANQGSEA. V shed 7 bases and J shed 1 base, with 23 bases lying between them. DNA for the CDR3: TGCAGCGCCGAAGGGCGATACGGGAGAATGTCCTACAATGAGCAGTTCTTC. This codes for CSAEGRYGRMSYNEQFF.

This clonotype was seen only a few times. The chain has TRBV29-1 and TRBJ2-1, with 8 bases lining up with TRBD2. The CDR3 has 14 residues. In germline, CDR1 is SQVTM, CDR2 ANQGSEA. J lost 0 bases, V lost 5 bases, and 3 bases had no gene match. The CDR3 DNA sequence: TGCAGCGTTTTGAGCGGGAGCTCCTACAATGAGCAGTTCTTC. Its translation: CSVLSGSSYNEQFF.

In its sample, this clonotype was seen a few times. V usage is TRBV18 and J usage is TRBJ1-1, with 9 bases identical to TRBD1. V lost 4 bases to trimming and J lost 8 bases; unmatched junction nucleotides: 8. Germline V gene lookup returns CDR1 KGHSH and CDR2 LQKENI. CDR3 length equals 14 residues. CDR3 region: CASSQLNRGREAFF. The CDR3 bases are TGTGCCAGCTCACAGCTCAACAGGGGGCGAGAAGCTTTCTTT.

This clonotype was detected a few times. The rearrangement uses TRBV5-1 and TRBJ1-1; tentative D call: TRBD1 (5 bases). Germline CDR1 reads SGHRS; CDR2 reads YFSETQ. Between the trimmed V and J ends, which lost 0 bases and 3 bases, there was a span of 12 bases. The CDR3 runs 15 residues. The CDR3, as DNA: TGCGCCAGCAGCTTGGCAGGGAGACGGGACACTGAAGCTTTCTTT. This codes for CASSLAGRRDTEAFF.

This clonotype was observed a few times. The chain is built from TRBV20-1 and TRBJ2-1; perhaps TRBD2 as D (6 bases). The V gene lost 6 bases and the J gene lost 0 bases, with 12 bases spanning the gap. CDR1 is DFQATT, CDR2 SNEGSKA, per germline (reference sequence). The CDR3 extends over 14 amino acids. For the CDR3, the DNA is TGCAGTGCCGCGCGGGGTGGCTCCTACAATGAGCAGTTCTTC. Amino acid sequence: CSAARGGSYNEQFF.

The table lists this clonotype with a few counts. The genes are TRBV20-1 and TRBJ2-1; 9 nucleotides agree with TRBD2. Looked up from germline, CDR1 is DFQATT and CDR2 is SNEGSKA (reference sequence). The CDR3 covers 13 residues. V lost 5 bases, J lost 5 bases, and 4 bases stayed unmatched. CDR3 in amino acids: CSAPAGGNNEQFF. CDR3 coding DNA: TGCAGTGCTCCTGCGGGGGGGAACAATGAGCAGTTCTTC.

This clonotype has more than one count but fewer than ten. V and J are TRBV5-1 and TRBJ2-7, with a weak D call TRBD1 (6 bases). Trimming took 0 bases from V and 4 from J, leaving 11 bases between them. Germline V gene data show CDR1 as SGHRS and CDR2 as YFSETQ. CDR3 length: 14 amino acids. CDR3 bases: TGCGCCAGCAGCTTGGTAGGGGGAAGGTACGAGCAGTACTTC. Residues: CASSLVGGRYEQYF.

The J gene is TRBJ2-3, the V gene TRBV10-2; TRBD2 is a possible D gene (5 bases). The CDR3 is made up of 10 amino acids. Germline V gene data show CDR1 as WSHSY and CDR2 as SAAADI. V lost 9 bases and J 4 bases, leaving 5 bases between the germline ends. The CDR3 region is CASSADTQYF. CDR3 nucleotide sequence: TGCGCCAGTAGCGCAGATACGCAGTATTTT.

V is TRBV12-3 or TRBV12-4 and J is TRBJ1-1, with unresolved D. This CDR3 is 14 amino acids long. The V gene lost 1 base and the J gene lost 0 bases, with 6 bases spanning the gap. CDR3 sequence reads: CASSLEVMNTEAFF. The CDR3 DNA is TGTGCCAGCAGTTTAGAGGTAATGAACACTGAAGCTTTCTTT.

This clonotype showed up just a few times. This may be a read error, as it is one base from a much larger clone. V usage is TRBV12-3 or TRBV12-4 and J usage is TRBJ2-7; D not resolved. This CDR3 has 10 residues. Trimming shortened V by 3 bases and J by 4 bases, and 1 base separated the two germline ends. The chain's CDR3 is CASSFYEQYF. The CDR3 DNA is TGTGCCAGCAGTTTTTACGAGCAGTACTTC.

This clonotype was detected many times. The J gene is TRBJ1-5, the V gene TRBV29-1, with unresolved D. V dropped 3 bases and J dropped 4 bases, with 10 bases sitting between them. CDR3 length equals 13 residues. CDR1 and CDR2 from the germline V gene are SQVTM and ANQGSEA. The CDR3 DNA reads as TGCAGCGTTGAGGCGGGGTCTAATCAGCCCCAGCATTTT. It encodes CSVEAGSNQPQHF.

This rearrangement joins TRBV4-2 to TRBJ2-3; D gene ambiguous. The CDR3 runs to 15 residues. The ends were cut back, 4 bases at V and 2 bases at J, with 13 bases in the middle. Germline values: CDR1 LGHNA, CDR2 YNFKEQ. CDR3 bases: TGTGCCAGCAGCCTTGTCCGGGCCCCCACAGATACGCAGTATTTT. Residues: CASSLVRAPTDTQYF.

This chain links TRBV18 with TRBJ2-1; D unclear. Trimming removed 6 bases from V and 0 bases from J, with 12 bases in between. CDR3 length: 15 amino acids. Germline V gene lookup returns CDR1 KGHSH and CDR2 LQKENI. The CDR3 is CASSLSGFSYNEQFF. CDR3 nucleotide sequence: TGTGCCAGCTCCTTATCGGGCTTCTCCTACAATGAGCAGTTCTTC. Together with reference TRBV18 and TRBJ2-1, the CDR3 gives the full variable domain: NAGVMQNPRHLVRRRGQEARLRCSPMKGHSHVYWYRQLPEEGLKFMVYLQKENIIDESGMPKERFSAEFPKEGPSILRIQQVVRGDSAAYFCASSLSGFSYNEQFFGPGTRLTVL.

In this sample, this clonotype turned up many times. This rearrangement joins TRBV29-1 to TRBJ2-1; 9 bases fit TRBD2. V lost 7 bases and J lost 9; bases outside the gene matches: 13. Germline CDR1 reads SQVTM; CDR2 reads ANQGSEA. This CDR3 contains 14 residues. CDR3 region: CSGQEAGGVGEQFF. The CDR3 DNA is TGCAGCGGCCAAGAAGCGGGAGGAGTTGGTGAGCAGTTCTTC.

The CDR3: CAISEMGGRLYNEQFF. The CDR3 region has the DNA TGTGCCATCAGTGAGATGGGGGGGCGTTTGTACAATGAGCAGTTCTTC. The V and J genes are TRBV10-3 and TRBJ2-1, with D perhaps TRBD2 (7 bases). CDR1 and CDR2 (germline): ENHRY, SYGVKD. V dropped 2 bases and J dropped 4 bases, with 15 bases sitting between them. The CDR3 has 16 residues.

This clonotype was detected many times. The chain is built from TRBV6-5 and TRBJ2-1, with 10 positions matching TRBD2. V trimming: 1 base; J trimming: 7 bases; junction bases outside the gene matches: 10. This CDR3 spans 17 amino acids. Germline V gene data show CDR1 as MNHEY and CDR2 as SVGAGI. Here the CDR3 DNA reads TGTGCCAGCAGTTACTATCCAGGGCTAGCGGGGGTTAATGAGCAGTTCTTC. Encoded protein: CASSYYPGLAGVNEQFF.